This TCR beta chain was sequenced during a study of blood T cell repertoires in COVID-19. The assay was immunoSEQ multiplex PCR, and TCRdb's table has in-frame clones only and misses some. The sample shows under 150,000 clones, 76% of them seen only once. The V gene's germline CDR1 is SGHTA and CDR2 FQGNSA. Trimming removed 1 base from V and 1 base from J, with 10 bases in between. The CDR3 has 15 residues. Material: peripheral blood. The chain recombines TRBV7-2 with TRBJ2-5, with a tentative D call TRBD2 (6 bases). The sequence derives from a woman of 80 years or more with active or convalescent COVID-19. Here the CDR3 DNA reads TGTGCCAGCAGCTTAGGGGGCGGGGCCCAAGAGACCCAGTACTTC. Encoded protein: CASSLGGGAQETQYF.